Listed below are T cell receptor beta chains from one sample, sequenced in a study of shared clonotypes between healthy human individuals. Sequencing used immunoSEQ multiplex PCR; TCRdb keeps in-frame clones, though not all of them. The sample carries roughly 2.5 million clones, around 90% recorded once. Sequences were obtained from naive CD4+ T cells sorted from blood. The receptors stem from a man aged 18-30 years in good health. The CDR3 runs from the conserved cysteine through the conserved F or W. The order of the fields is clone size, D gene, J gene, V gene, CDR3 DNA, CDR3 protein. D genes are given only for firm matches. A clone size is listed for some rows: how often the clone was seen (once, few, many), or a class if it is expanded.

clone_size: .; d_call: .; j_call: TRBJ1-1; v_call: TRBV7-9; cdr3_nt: TGTGCCAGCAGCTTAGGTGGTTCAATGAACACTGAAGCTTTCTTT; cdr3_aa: CASSLGGSMNTEAFF
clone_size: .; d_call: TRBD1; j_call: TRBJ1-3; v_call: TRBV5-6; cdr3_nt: TGTGCCAGCAGCCGACAGGGGGCGAACACCATATATTTT; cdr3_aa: CASSRQGANTIYF
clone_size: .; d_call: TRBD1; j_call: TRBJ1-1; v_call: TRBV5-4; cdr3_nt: TGTGCCAGCAGCTTGGCATTCACACAGGGGCACGGGGGGACTGAAGCTTTCTTT; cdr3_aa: CASSLAFTQGHGGTEAFF
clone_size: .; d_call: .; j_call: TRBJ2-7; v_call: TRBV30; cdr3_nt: TGTGCCTGGAGAGGGGTTAGCTACGAGCAGTACTTC; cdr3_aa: CAWRGVSYEQYF
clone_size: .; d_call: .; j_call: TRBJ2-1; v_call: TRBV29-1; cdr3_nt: TGCAGCGTACTTGGGACGCTCTACAATGAGCAGTTCTTC; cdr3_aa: CSVLGTLYNEQFF
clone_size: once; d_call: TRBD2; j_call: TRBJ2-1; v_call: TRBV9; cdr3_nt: TGTGCCAGCAGCGTAAGCGGGACCGTATACAATGAGCAGTTCTTC; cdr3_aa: CASSVSGTVYNEQFF
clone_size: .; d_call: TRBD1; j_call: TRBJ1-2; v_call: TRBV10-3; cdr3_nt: TGTGCCATCAGTGGGACAGGGGGCTCGTATGGCTACACCTTC; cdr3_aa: CAISGTGGSYGYTF
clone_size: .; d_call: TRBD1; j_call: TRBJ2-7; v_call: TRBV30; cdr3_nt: TGTGCCTACAACCGGGACAGGGGATCCTACGAGCAGTACTTC; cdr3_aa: CAYNRDRGSYEQYF
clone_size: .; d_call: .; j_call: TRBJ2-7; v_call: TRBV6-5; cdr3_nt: TGTGCCAGCAGCCGGGACTGGGAATCCTACGAGCAGTACTTC; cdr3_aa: CASSRDWESYEQYF
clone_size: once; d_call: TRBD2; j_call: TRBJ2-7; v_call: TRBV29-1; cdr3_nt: TGCAGCGCCCAGAGGTCTAGCGGGAGCTCCTACGAGCAGTACTTC; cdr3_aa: CSAQRSSGSSYEQYF
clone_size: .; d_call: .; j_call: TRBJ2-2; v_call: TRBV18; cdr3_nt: TGTGCCAGCTCACCACCGGTGGACACCGGGGAGCTGTTTTTT; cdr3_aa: CASSPPVDTGELFF